This TCR beta chain was sequenced for a study of shared T cell receptors in the human thymus. This clone appeared a single time. Repertoires were generated with immunoSEQ multiplex PCR, while TCRdb's copy carries only in-frame clones and drops some. Of 600,000 to 900,000 clones in the sample, approximately 85% are singletons; the top ten hold 0.0095% to 0.013%. With V trimmed by 2 bases and J by 9 bases, 2 bases remained unmatched. This CDR3 region has 13 residues. Germline V lookup: CDR1 MNHEY, CDR2 SVGAGI. These data were likewise used in another study, on human thymus T cells.

The source of this sequence is a girl younger than two with a congenital heart defect. The rearrangement joins TRBV6-5 to TRBJ1-4, with 8 bases identical to TRBD1. The sequenced material came from thymocytes. The CDR3 region is CASSYDRGQKLFF. The CDR3, as DNA: TGTGCCAGCAGTTACGACAGGGGTCAAAAACTGTTTTTT.